The 4 T cell receptor beta chains listed next were all sequenced from one sample in a study of radiation and T cells in renal cell carcinoma. Sequenced by immunoSEQ multiplex PCR; TCRdb stores in-frame clones only, minus some. The sample consists of around 94,000 clones, roughly 80% of them appearing once. The time point here: blood 4 weeks post-SBRT, at nephrectomy. The sample's treatment: 15 Gy SBRT to primary tumor, nephrectomy 4 weeks later. The sample was blood, taken from a patient whose treatment included radiotherapy and nephrectomy. These receptor sequences come from a man aged 50-60 years with renal cell carcinoma.

This chain joins TRBV6-4 and TRBJ2-6; perhaps TRBD1 as D (6 bases). Per germline, CDR1 MRHNA and CDR2 SNTAGT. The CDR3 is 14 amino acids. The ends were cut back, 10 bases at V and 8 bases at J, with 18 bases in the middle. The DNA of the CDR3 is TGTGCCATGGGACACCACATGGGGACCAACGTCCTGACTTTC. Amino acid sequence: CAMGHHMGTNVLTF.

The CDR3: CASSQERDRVRDTGELFF. CDR3 nucleotides: TGCGCCAGCAGCCAAGAGCGGGACAGGGTTCGTGACACCGGGGAGCTGTTTTTT. This rearrangement joins TRBV4-1 to TRBJ2-2, with 9 bases fitting TRBD1. CDR1 MGHRA and CDR2 YSYEKL come from the germline V gene. The CDR3 is 18 residues long. V shed 0 bases, J shed 3 bases, and the junction held 8 bases outside the gene matches.

J is TRBJ1-4 and V is TRBV12-5; D call uncertain. Between the trimmed V and J ends, which lost 3 bases and 5 bases, there was a span of 7 bases. This CDR3 spans 13 amino acids. Germline CDR1 and CDR2: LGHNT and FRNRAP. The CDR3 DNA reads TGTGCTAGTGGTTTAGGAGGGAATGAAAAACTGTTTTTT. Residues: CASGLGGNEKLFF. The full variable domain, with the rest looked up from reference TRBV12-5 and TRBJ1-4, is DARVTQTPRHKVTEMGQEVTMRCQPILGHNTVFWYRQTMMQGLELLAYFRNRAPLDDSGMPKDRFSAEMPDATLATLKIQPSEPRDSAVYFCASGLGGNEKLFFGSGTQLSVL.

The rearrangement uses TRBV7-9 and TRBJ1-2; a possible D gene is TRBD1 (6 bases). The CDR3 totals 15 residues. Trimming took off 0 bases at V and 6 bases at J, with 14 bases between the two ends. Germline CDR1 reads SEHNR; CDR2 reads FQNEAQ (reference sequence). Here the CDR3 DNA reads TGTGCCAGCAGCTTAGCGCCCGGACAGTGGGATGGCTACACCTTC. This encodes CASSLAPGQWDGYTF.